What follows are 26 T cell receptor beta chains derived from one specimen sequenced in a study of blood T cell repertoires in COVID-19 (dated by TCRdb to 2018 to 2020). Receptor amplification or capture employed the immunoSEQ multiplex PCR assay. TCRdb mirrors the immuneACCESS table, restricted to in-frame sequences. Some clones are absent from its copies; in checked studies, under half trace to an unresolved V gene, and the reason for the others is unknown. The sample table records 65,000 to 75,000 clones; about 91% of these occur just once. The ten biggest clones cover about 12% of the sample. Sequenced sample: peripheral blood. These receptor sequences come from a human donor with active COVID-19. The donor label of this sample is uncertain.

In this sample, this clone turned up once. This rearrangement joins TRBV7-6 to TRBJ2-2, with TRBD2 matching 10 bases. Germline V gene data show CDR1 as SGHVS and CDR2 as FNYEAQ. The CDR3 sequence is 16 residues long. Trimming at V came to 5 bases and at J to 2 bases, leaving 5 bases not matched to a gene. The CDR3: CASSRLAGLNTGELFF. CDR3 nucleotides: TGTGCCAGCAGCCGACTAGCGGGTCTCAACACCGGGGAGCTGTTTTTT. The whole variable domain, filled in from reference TRBV7-6 and TRBJ2-2, reads GAGVSQSPRYKVTKRGQDVALRCDPISGHVSLYWYRQALGQGPEFLTYFNYEAQQDKSGLPNDRFSAERPEGSISTLTIQRTEQRDSAMYRCASSRLAGLNTGELFFGEGSRLTVL.

The chain is built from TRBV9 and TRBJ2-2; TRBD1 is a possible D gene (5 bases). Trimming shortened V by 3 bases and J by 4 bases, and 10 bases separated the two germline ends. The germline CDR1 and CDR2 sequences are SGDLS and YYNGEE. CDR3 length: 14 residues. The CDR3 loop reads CASSAWGPTGELFF. In DNA, the CDR3 is TGTGCCAGCAGCGCATGGGGCCCCACCGGGGAGCTGTTTTTT.

This chain links TRBV18 with TRBJ2-7; D call uncertain. The CDR3 extends over 14 amino acids. Trimming pared 2 bases from V and 3 bases from J, leaving 11 bases between. In germline, CDR1 is KGHSH, CDR2 LQKENI. The CDR3 DNA follows: TGTGCCAGCTCACCAGCGGAAGTCGGCTACGAGCAGTACTTC. Its translation is CASSPAEVGYEQYF. The entire variable domain, with the rest obtained from reference TRBV18 and TRBJ2-7, is as follows: NAGVMQNPRHLVRRRGQEARLRCSPMKGHSHVYWYRQLPEEGLKFMVYLQKENIIDESGMPKERFSAEFPKEGPSILRIQQVVRGDSAAYFCASSPAEVGYEQYFGPGTRLTVT.

CDR3 amino acids: CASSLTSGGSYEQYF. The CDR3 nucleotides are TGTGCCAGCAGCTTGACCTCCGGGGGCTCCTACGAGCAGTACTTC. The V gene is TRBV11-3, the J gene TRBJ2-7; possible D gene TRBD2, 6 bases. The V end lost 3 bases, the J end lost 0 bases, and 12 bases lay between the germline ends. Germline CDR1 reads SGHNT; CDR2 reads YENEEA. The CDR3 has 15 residues.

The V gene is TRBV5-4, the J gene TRBJ2-3; 15 positions match TRBD2. The CDR3 has 15 residues. V lost 4 bases and J lost 6; bases outside the gene matches: 3. Per germline, CDR1 SGHNT and CDR2 YYREEE (reference sequence). CDR3 nucleotide sequence: TGTGCCAGCAGCCCAGGACTAGCGGGGGGGGATACGCAGTATTTT. Its translation: CASSPGLAGGDTQYF.

The chain carries TRBV21-1 and TRBJ2-1; TRBD2 was called by the table and not checked on the DNA. TRBV21-1 represents a pseudogene. This CDR3 is 16 amino acids long. Here the CDR3 reads CASRDGGPGGGDGQFF. The CDR3 DNA sequence: TGTGCCAGCAGAGATGGGGGCCCCGGGGGGGGAGATGGGCAGTTCTTC.

The chain combines TRBV5-4 with TRBJ2-7; unclear D gene. Trimming left V 4 bases short and J 1 base short, with 15 bases between. CDR1 and CDR2 (germline): SGHNT, YYREEE (reference sequence). This CDR3 region has 15 residues. CDR3 bases: TGTGCCAGCAGCGGGTTAGGTAGCCTGTCCTACGAGCAGTACTTC. Its protein is CASSGLGSLSYEQYF.

The V call is TRBV7-9, the J call TRBJ2-2; possibly TRBD2 for D (8 bases). The CDR3 loop spans 16 amino acids. Trimming removed 4 bases from V and 3 bases from J, with 15 bases in between. Germline CDR1 and CDR2: SEHNR and FQNEAQ (reference sequence). The CDR3: CASSSREGADTGELFF. The DNA of the CDR3 is TGTGCCAGCAGCTCCCGGGAGGGGGCGGACACCGGGGAGCTGTTTTTT.

The genes are TRBV28 and TRBJ1-4, with TRBD1 as a possible D gene (5 bases). This CDR3 comprises 13 residues. The V end was cut by 6 bases, the J end by 4 bases, with 9 bases between. The germline CDR1 and CDR2 sequences are MDHEN and SYDVKM. CDR3 in amino acids: CASSGGVNEKLFF. In nucleotides, the CDR3 is TGTGCCAGCAGCGGGGGTGTTAATGAAAAACTGTTTTTT.

CDR3 nucleotides: TGTGCCAGCAGCCAGTTTTTAGACTCTGGAAACACCATATATTTT. The encoded protein is CASSQFLDSGNTIYF. The rearrangement links TRBV14 to TRBJ1-3; D is unclear. The V end lost 3 bases, the J end lost 0 bases, and 9 bases lay between the germline ends. Germline CDR1 is SGHDN and CDR2 is FVKESK. This CDR3 is 15 amino acids long. The variable domain in full, completed from reference TRBV14 and TRBJ1-3, reads EAGVTQFPSHSVIEKGQTVTLRCDPISGHDNLYWYRRVMGKEIKFLLHFVKESKQDESGMPNNRFLAERTGGTYSTLKVQPAELEDSGVYFCASSQFLDSGNTIYFGEGSWLTVV.

CDR3 residues: CASGWRPTYEQYF. The CDR3, as DNA: TGTGCCAGCGGGTGGAGGCCTACCTACGAGCAGTACTTC. V is TRBV28 and J is TRBJ2-7; weak D call: TRBD2 (5 bases). The CDR3 runs to 13 residues. The germline gives CDR1 MDHEN, CDR2 SYDVKM. The germline V and J ends were trimmed by 8 bases and 2 bases, with 13 bases remaining between them.

This rearrangement joins TRBV6-5 to TRBJ2-3, with D maybe TRBD2 (5 bases). The CDR3 is made up of 14 amino acids. The V and J ends lost 0 bases and 2 bases respectively, with 6 bases between them. From germline, CDR1 is MNHEY and CDR2 SVGAGI. CDR3: CASSYSRATDTQYF. The CDR3 DNA follows: TGTGCCAGCAGTTACTCGAGGGCCACAGATACGCAGTATTTT.

The rearrangement joins TRBV21-1 to TRBJ2-7; the DNA was not compared with TRBD2, the D call given in the table. TRBV21-1 is termed a pseudogene. This CDR3 region has 12 residues. The CDR3 reads CASSKDGYEQYF. In DNA form, the CDR3 reads TGTGCCAGCAGCAAAGACGGCTACGAGCAGTACTTC.

The chain has TRBV11-3 and TRBJ2-2; 9 bases agree with TRBD1. Trimming cost V 3 bases and J 4 bases; bases outside gene matches: 3. Germline loops: CDR1 SGHNT, CDR2 YENEEA. This CDR3 spans 15 amino acids. The CDR3 loop reads CASSLGTGSTGELFF. The CDR3 bases are TGTGCCAGCAGCTTGGGGACAGGGAGCACCGGGGAGCTGTTTTTT.

This clone counts as medium-sized (0.01 to 0.1%). J is TRBJ1-5 and V is TRBV7-8, with no clear D. Germline-derived CDR1 and CDR2 are SGHVS and FQNEAQ. The CDR3 sequence is 13 residues long. V lost 4 bases to trimming and J lost 6 bases, with 10 bases between them. This CDR3 reads CASSSGNTQPQHF. CDR3 DNA sequence: TGTGCCAGCAGCTCAGGAAATACTCAGCCCCAGCATTTT.

The table lists this clone with a count of one. The rearrangement links TRBV19 to TRBJ1-5; D is undetermined. This CDR3 has 16 amino acids. The V end lost 7 bases, the J end lost 4 bases, and 20 bases lay between the germline ends. Germline loops: CDR1 LNHDA, CDR2 SQIVND (reference sequence). Written as DNA, the CDR3 is TGTGCCAGTAATTCTCAGGAGGGAGGCCGAAATCAGCCCCAGCATTTT. Translating it yields CASNSQEGGRNQPQHF. Drawing the rest from reference TRBV19 and TRBJ1-5, the complete variable domain is DGGITQSPKYLFRKEGQNVTLSCEQNLNHDAMYWYRQDPGQGLRLIYYSQIVNDFQKGDIAEGYSVSREKKESFPLTVTSAQKNPTAFYLCASNSQEGGRNQPQHFGDGTRLSIL.

This rearrangement joins TRBV29-1 to TRBJ2-7; 8 bases agree with TRBD2. The CDR3 length is 15 residues. Germline V lookup: CDR1 SQVTM, CDR2 ANQGSEA. After removal of 4 bases from V and 3 bases from J, the junction contained 11 bases not matched to a gene. The CDR3, as DNA: TGCAGCGTTGCCCATGGGCGGGAGGTGGGCTACGAGCAGTACTTC. This sequence encodes CSVAHGREVGYEQYF.

The J gene is TRBJ2-1, the V gene TRBV3-1 (or the pseudogene TRBV3-2); D possibly corresponds to TRBD2 (6 bases). Germline V gives CDR1 LGHDT, CDR2 YNNKEL (reference sequence). V was trimmed by 4 bases and J by 4 bases, leaving 11 bases between them. The CDR3 length is 14 residues. The CDR3 region is CASSRKRVYNEQFF. The CDR3 nucleotides read TGTGCCAGCAGCCGCAAGCGGGTTTACAATGAGCAGTTCTTC.

The chain couples TRBV5-5 to TRBJ2-7; 10 positions match TRBD1. The CDR3 extends over 14 amino acids. The germline V gene has CDR1 SGHKS and CDR2 YYEKEE (reference sequence). Losses at the gene ends were 4 bases for V and 6 bases for J; bases not matched to a gene: 7. This chain's CDR3 is CASSGGQGGVEQYF. The CDR3 DNA follows: TGTGCCAGCAGCGGAGGACAGGGGGGGGTCGAGCAGTACTTC.

This chain joins TRBV28 and TRBJ2-1, with 8 positions matching TRBD2. V lost 8 bases and J lost 5; bases outside the gene matches: 14. This CDR3 comprises 16 residues. CDR1 MDHEN and CDR2 SYDVKM come from the germline V gene. CDR3 residues: CASPPPGTRAHNEQFF. The DNA of the CDR3 is TGTGCCAGCCCCCCCCCTGGGACTAGAGCCCACAATGAGCAGTTCTTC. The complete variable domain, with remaining parts taken from reference TRBV28 and TRBJ2-1, reads DVKVTQSSRYLVKRTGEKVFLECVQDMDHENMFWYRQDPGLGLRLIYFSYDVKMKEKGDIPEGYSVSREKKERFSLILESASTNQTSMYLCASPPPGTRAHNEQFFGPGTRLTVL.

The chain joins TRBV5-4 to TRBJ1-2; the match to TRBD1 covers 7 bases. Per the germline V gene, CDR1 is SGHNT and CDR2 is YYREEE (reference sequence). The CDR3 is made up of 14 amino acids. The V and J ends lost 4 bases and 2 bases, in that order; junction bases with no gene match: 5. CDR3 sequence: CASSLARGNYGYTF. CDR3 in DNA: TGTGCCAGCAGCCTTGCCAGGGGGAACTATGGCTACACCTTC.

The V gene is TRBV5-4, the J gene TRBJ2-4; TRBD2 agrees at 13 bases. Germline trimming cut 3 bases from V and 2 bases from J; bases unmatched to any gene: 11. The CDR3 is 19 amino acids. Germline CDR1 is SGHNT and CDR2 is YYREEE (reference sequence). CDR3 sequence (DNA): TGTGCCAGCAGCTGGGGGACTAGCGGGGAAACGGAGCCCAAAAACATTCAGTACTTC. This codes for CASSWGTSGETEPKNIQYF.

This rearrangement joins TRBV28 to TRBJ2-7, with D possibly TRBD1 on 6 matching bases. CDR3 size: 15 residues. Trimming stripped 7 bases from V and 7 bases from J, with 23 bases between. Germline lookup yields CDR1 MDHEN and CDR2 SYDVKM. CDR3 sequence: CASTQGSILGGEQYF. For the CDR3, the DNA is TGTGCCAGCACCCAAGGGAGTATACTAGGGGGAGAGCAGTACTTC. Drawing the rest from reference TRBV28 and TRBJ2-7, the complete variable domain is DVKVTQSSRYLVKRTGEKVFLECVQDMDHENMFWYRQDPGLGLRLIYFSYDVKMKEKGDIPEGYSVSREKKERFSLILESASTNQTSMYLCASTQGSILGGEQYFGPGTRLTVT.

This clone came up a few times. The chain has TRBV19 and TRBJ1-2; 7 nucleotides align to TRBD1. Germline V lookup: CDR1 LNHDA, CDR2 SQIVND (reference sequence). The CDR3 covers 13 residues. The J segment lost 2 bases and the V segment lost 6 bases, leaving 3 bases of the junction unmatched. CDR3 region: CASRQGGNYGYTF. For the CDR3, the DNA is TGTGCCAGTAGGCAGGGGGGAAACTATGGCTACACCTTC. The full variable domain, its missing parts supplied by reference TRBV19 and TRBJ1-2, is DGGITQSPKYLFRKEGQNVTLSCEQNLNHDAMYWYRQDPGQGLRLIYYSQIVNDFQKGDIAEGYSVSREKKESFPLTVTSAQKNPTAFYLCASRQGGNYGYTFGSGTRLTVV.

J is TRBJ2-7 and V is TRBV5-4; TRBD1 agrees at 8 bases. The V gene end was trimmed by 4 bases and the J gene end by 9 bases; junction bases not matched to a gene: 12. CDR1 and CDR2 from the germline V gene are SGHNT and YYREEE (reference sequence). There are 14 residues in the CDR3. DNA for the CDR3: TGTGCCAGCAGCGTAGGACAGGGACTTACGACGCAGTACTTC. It translates to CASSVGQGLTTQYF. The full variable domain, completed using reference TRBV5-4 and TRBJ2-7, is ETGVTQSPTHLIKTRGQQVTLRCSSQSGHNTVSWYQQALGQGPQFIFQYYREEENGRGNFPPRFSGLQFPNYSSELNVNALELDDSALYLCASSVGQGLTTQYFGPGTRLTVT.

This chain joins TRBV10-1 and TRBJ2-1, with 7 bases matching TRBD2. Unmatched junction bases numbered 5, after V lost 0 bases and J lost 3 bases. From germline, CDR1 is WNHNN and CDR2 SYGVQD (reference sequence). The length of the CDR3 is 16 residues. The CDR3 bases are TGCGCCAGCAGTGAGTCCGAAGCGGGGAACTACAATGAGCAGTTCTTC. Translating it yields CASSESEAGNYNEQFF.